This TCR beta chain was identified during a study of control samples from healthy donors and cancer patients. The junction had 4 bases not matched to a gene; V was cut back by 4 bases and J by 1 base. Germline V gene lookup returns CDR1 MGHRA and CDR2 YSYEKL. The CDR3 covers 15 residues. Clones were read by immunoSEQ multiplex PCR, and TCRdb kept only the in-frame ones, dropping some. This sample carries about 150,000 clones, roughly 94% of them seen once, and the ten largest clones take more than 1.1%. This TCR was sampled from a woman aged 18-35 years in good health. Sequenced: blood. The chain combines TRBV4-1 with TRBJ2-3; 8 bases line up with TRBD1. The CDR3 DNA is TGCGCCAGCAGCCTCTCGGACAGGGGCACAGATACGCAGTATTTT. The encoded protein is CASSLSDRGTDTQYF.